These T cell receptor beta chains were read from a single sample in a study of shared clonotypes between healthy human individuals. Sequenced by immunoSEQ multiplex PCR; TCRdb stores in-frame clones only, minus some. This repertoire shows approximately 2,000,000 clones, just under 95% found once; its top ten account for approximately 1.7%. The sample taken for sequencing was naive CD8+ T cells from PBMCs. These receptors were obtained from a man in his late teens or twenties in good health. Some clones in this sample may be carry-over from other donors' samples. Each CDR3 is given with its conserved first and last residue. The order of the fields is CDR3 protein, CDR3 DNA, D gene, J gene, clone size, V gene. The D gene is left open where the match is weak. Some rows mark clone size as missing; the rest say once, few, many or name a class of expanded clone.

CDR3: CASSLRGETDTQYF; DNA: TGTGCCAGCAGCCTCCGGGGGGAGACAGATACGCAGTATTTT; D: TRBD2; J: TRBJ2-3; size: -; V: TRBV5-6
CDR3: CASSQTRDRGRREQFF; DNA: TGTGCCAGCAGCCAAACTAGGGACAGGGGGCGCCGGGAGCAGTTCTTC; D: TRBD1; J: TRBJ2-1; size: -; V: TRBV14
CDR3: CASSRLRAGELFF; DNA: TGTGCCAGCAGTCGTTTGCGGGCCGGGGAGCTGTTTTTT; D: -; J: TRBJ2-2; size: -; V: TRBV7-6
CDR3: CASSNGLAGGTGELFF; DNA: TGTGCCAGCAGCAACGGACTAGCGGGCGGGACCGGGGAGCTGTTTTTT; D: TRBD2; J: TRBJ2-2; size: -; V: TRBV11-3
CDR3: CASSYRGGTDTQYF; DNA: TGTGCCAGCAGTTACCGCGGTGGCACAGATACGCAGTATTTT; D: -; J: TRBJ2-3; size: -; V: TRBV6-5
CDR3: CASSSSAGEQYF; DNA: TGTGCCAGCAGCTCATCGGCGGGGGAGCAGTACTTC; D: -; J: TRBJ2-7; size: -; V: TRBV5-4
CDR3: CASSLGYSSYEQYF; DNA: TGCGCCAGCAGCCTCGGGTACTCATCCTACGAGCAGTACTTC; D: -; J: TRBJ2-7; size: -; V: TRBV5-1
CDR3: CASSLDDKAFF; DNA: TGTGCCAGCAGCTTGGACGACAAAGCTTTCTTT; D: -; J: TRBJ1-1; size: -; V: TRBV5-6
CDR3: CASSLPKQGRRPSYEQYF; DNA: TGCGCCAGCAGCTTGCCCAAACAGGGCCGAAGACCCTCCTACGAGCAGTACTTC; D: -; J: TRBJ2-7; size: -; V: TRBV5-1
CDR3: CASSSRDRGLAEKLFF; DNA: TGTGCCAGCAGCTCCCGGGACAGGGGGTTGGCTGAAAAACTGTTTTTT; D: TRBD1; J: TRBJ1-4; size: -; V: TRBV7-2
CDR3: CASSSRQGTYNEQFF; DNA: TGTGCCAGCAGCTCGCGACAGGGCACCTACAATGAGCAGTTCTTC; D: TRBD1; J: TRBJ2-1; size: -; V: TRBV7-3
CDR3: CASSPSGYEQYF; DNA: TGTGCCAGCAGCCCGAGTGGGTACGAGCAGTACTTC; D: -; J: TRBJ2-7; size: -; V: TRBV7-9
CDR3: CASGTPANTEAFF; DNA: TGTGCCAGCGGGACTCCCGCGAACACTGAAGCTTTCTTT; D: -; J: TRBJ1-1; size: -; V: TRBV28
CDR3: CASSPPGRDPYNEQFF; DNA: TGTGCCAGCTCACCACCAGGCCGAGATCCCTACAATGAGCAGTTCTTC; D: -; J: TRBJ2-1; size: -; V: TRBV18
CDR3: CASSPRLGRGDEQYF; DNA: TGTGCCAGCAGCCCCCGTCTGGGGAGAGGGGACGAGCAGTACTTC; D: -; J: TRBJ2-7; size: -; V: TRBV7-9
CDR3: CASSLGGEKLFF; DNA: TGTGCCAGCAGCTTAGGGGGGGAAAAACTGTTTTTT; D: -; J: TRBJ1-4; size: -; V: TRBV11-2
CDR3: CASSIGSNTEAFF; DNA: TGTGCCAGTAGTATTGGCTCGAACACTGAAGCTTTCTTT; D: -; J: TRBJ1-1; size: few; V: TRBV19
CDR3: CAIRQGIGPYNEQFF; DNA: TGTGCCATCAGACAGGGGATTGGCCCCTACAATGAGCAGTTCTTC; D: TRBD1; J: TRBJ2-1; size: -; V: TRBV27